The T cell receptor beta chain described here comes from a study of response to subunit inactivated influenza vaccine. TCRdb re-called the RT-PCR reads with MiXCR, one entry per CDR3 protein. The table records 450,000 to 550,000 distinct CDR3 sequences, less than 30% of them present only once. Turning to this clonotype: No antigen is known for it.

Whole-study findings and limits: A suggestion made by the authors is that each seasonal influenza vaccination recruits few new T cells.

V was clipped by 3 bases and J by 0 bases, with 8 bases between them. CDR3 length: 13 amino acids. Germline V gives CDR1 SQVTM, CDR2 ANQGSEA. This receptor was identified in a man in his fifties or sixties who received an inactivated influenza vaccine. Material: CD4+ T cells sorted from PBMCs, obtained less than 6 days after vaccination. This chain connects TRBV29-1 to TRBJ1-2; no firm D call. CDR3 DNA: TGCAGCGTTGAGGACCGTTCTAACTATGGCTACACCTTC. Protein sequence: CSVEDRSNYGYTF.